The entry that follows covers one T cell receptor beta chain sequence. The antigen is unknown. The sample belongs to a study of cytomegalovirus exposure and HLA in healthy donors. Study-wide background: Findings of an earlier analysis included some 110 million unique TCR beta sequences from some 200 million T cells. Counted in an early data release were roughly 81 million unique TCRs from HLA-typed donors. Study-level points and caveats: TCR beta sequences reportedly predicted most subjects' HLA-A and HLA-B alleles accurately. The authors listed approximately 160 TCR beta chains as cytomegalovirus-associated.

Germline V lookup: CDR1 KGHSH, CDR2 LQKENI. The CDR3 is made up of 15 amino acids. The ends were cut back, 3 bases at V and 3 bases at J, with 15 bases in the middle. The PCR used 60 Vbeta and 13 Jbeta primers. TCRdb keeps only in-frame clones here, not all; method: immunoSEQ multiplex PCR. The sample lists some 170,000 clones; roughly 79% were seen once. The chain carries TRBV18 and TRBJ2-7, with D maybe TRBD1 (5 bases). The sequence was collected from a man in his late teens or twenties in good health and CMV-seropositive. Input material: PBMCs. CDR3 bases: TGTGCCAGCTCACCGCTGGGCGGAGACAGCTACGAGCAGTACTTC. It specifies CASSPLGGDSYEQYF.